This is a list of T cell receptor beta chains from one sample in a study of CD8 T cells in Susac syndrome. One entry per CDR3 protein, called by TCRdb with MiXCR from the immunoSEQ multiplex PCR reads. The sample has about 430,000 distinct CDR3 sequences; 85% are singletons. The material sequenced was CD8+ T cells from PBMCs. The receptors were gathered from a human donor with multiple sclerosis. Both conserved end residues are part of each CDR3. The D gene is left open where the match is weak. The size field is filled for only some rows; it gives once, few, many or a size class.

clone size: NA; D gene: NA; J gene: TRBJ2-3; V gene: TRBV7-3; CDR3 protein: CASSLGLFHPDTQYF; CDR3 DNA: TGTGCCAGCAGCCTGGGACTGTTTCACCCAGATACGCAGTATTTT
clone size: NA; D gene: NA; J gene: TRBJ2-7; V gene: TRBV6-1; CDR3 protein: CATSKGWNPYEQYF; CDR3 DNA: TGTGCCACCTCTAAAGGATGGAATCCCTACGAGCAGTACTTC
clone size: NA; D gene: TRBD2; J gene: TRBJ2-1; V gene: TRBV20-1; CDR3 protein: CSAFDAGGVDNEQFF; CDR3 DNA: TGCAGTGCTTTTGACGCGGGAGGGGTGGACAATGAGCAGTTCTTC
clone size: NA; D gene: NA; J gene: TRBJ2-7; V gene: TRBV30; CDR3 protein: CAWSVGIRSEQYF; CDR3 DNA: TGTGCCTGGAGTGTAGGGATAAGGAGCGAGCAGTACTTC
clone size: NA; D gene: NA; J gene: TRBJ2-7; V gene: TRBV29-1; CDR3 protein: CSATFGGKPYEQYF; CDR3 DNA: TGCAGCGCCACCTTCGGCGGGAAACCCTACGAGCAGTACTTC
clone size: NA; D gene: NA; J gene: TRBJ2-1; V gene: TRBV6-4; CDR3 protein: CASSEGPSMGGEQFF; CDR3 DNA: TGTGCCAGCAGTGAAGGTCCTAGTATGGGTGGTGAGCAGTTCTTC
clone size: NA; D gene: NA; J gene: TRBJ1-1; V gene: TRBV28; CDR3 protein: CASSLATGYTEAFF; CDR3 DNA: TGTGCCAGCAGTTTAGCGACAGGATACACTGAAGCTTTCTTT
clone size: NA; D gene: TRBD1; J gene: TRBJ1-1; V gene: TRBV5-4; CDR3 protein: CASSSQGGSPGNTEAFF; CDR3 DNA: TGTGCCAGCAGCTCCCAAGGGGGCTCGCCAGGGAACACTGAAGCTTTCTTT
clone size: NA; D gene: NA; J gene: TRBJ2-7; V gene: TRBV27; CDR3 protein: CASSWNTYEQYF; CDR3 DNA: TGTGCCAGCAGTTGGAACACCTACGAGCAGTACTTC
clone size: few; D gene: NA; J gene: TRBJ2-7; V gene: TRBV6-5; CDR3 protein: CASSSKDRWEYEQYF; CDR3 DNA: TGTGCCAGCAGTTCTAAAGATCGGTGGGAATACGAGCAGTACTTC
clone size: NA; D gene: NA; J gene: TRBJ2-7; V gene: TRBV6-1; CDR3 protein: CASSARRGAFSYEQYF; CDR3 DNA: TGTGCCAGCAGCGCCCGAAGGGGGGCTTTCTCCTACGAGCAGTACTTC
clone size: NA; D gene: TRBD1; J gene: TRBJ1-6; V gene: TRBV30; CDR3 protein: CAWSVGQGDSPLHF; CDR3 DNA: TGTGCCTGGAGTGTTGGACAGGGGGACTCACCCCTCCACTTT
clone size: NA; D gene: NA; J gene: TRBJ1-1; V gene: TRBV5-5; CDR3 protein: CASSPPTRAKNTEAFF; CDR3 DNA: TGTGCCAGCAGCCCGCCTACGCGGGCAAAGAACACTGAAGCTTTCTTT
clone size: once; D gene: TRBD1; J gene: TRBJ2-7; V gene: TRBV29-1; CDR3 protein: CSVEDRGSQGARPYEQYF; CDR3 DNA: TGCAGCGTTGAAGATCGGGGGAGCCAGGGGGCTCGCCCCTACGAGCAGTACTTC
clone size: NA; D gene: TRBD1; J gene: TRBJ1-1; V gene: TRBV6-5; CDR3 protein: CASSSGQGAPTEAFF; CDR3 DNA: TGTGCCAGCAGTTCGGGACAGGGGGCCCCCACTGAAGCTTTCTTT
clone size: NA; D gene: NA; J gene: TRBJ2-7; V gene: TRBV29-1; CDR3 protein: CSVEGGEAIEGEQYF; CDR3 DNA: TGCAGCGTTGAGGGGGGCGAGGCTATCGAGGGCGAGCAGTACTTC
clone size: NA; D gene: TRBD2; J gene: TRBJ2-5; V gene: TRBV7-9; CDR3 protein: CASSRLAGGSRETQYF; CDR3 DNA: TGTGCCAGCAGCCGACTAGCGGGAGGATCCAGGGAGACCCAGTACTTC
clone size: NA; D gene: NA; J gene: TRBJ2-5; V gene: TRBV7-9; CDR3 protein: CASSPEGDQETQYF; CDR3 DNA: TGTGCCAGCAGCCCCGAGGGGGACCAAGAGACCCAGTACTTC
clone size: NA; D gene: NA; J gene: TRBJ1-2; V gene: TRBV19; CDR3 protein: CASSFGRVLYGYTF; CDR3 DNA: TGTGCCAGTAGTTTCGGCAGGGTCCTCTATGGCTACACCTTC
clone size: NA; D gene: TRBD1; J gene: TRBJ1-4; V gene: TRBV5-4; CDR3 protein: CASSLEGQGDGKLFF; CDR3 DNA: TGTGCCAGCAGCTTGGAGGGACAGGGAGATGGGAAACTGTTTTTT
clone size: NA; D gene: NA; J gene: TRBJ1-5; V gene: TRBV7-9; CDR3 protein: CASARTDQPQHF; CDR3 DNA: TGTGCCAGCGCCAGGACTGATCAGCCCCAGCATTTT
clone size: once; D gene: NA; J gene: TRBJ1-1; V gene: TRBV5-1; CDR3 protein: CASRAETGEGGTEAFF; CDR3 DNA: TGCGCCAGCAGGGCCGAGACAGGCGAAGGCGGCACTGAAGCTTTCTTT
clone size: NA; D gene: NA; J gene: TRBJ1-5; V gene: TRBV28; CDR3 protein: CASSLYPRDVWDSNQPQHF; CDR3 DNA: TGTGCCAGCAGTCTATACCCCCGGGACGTGTGGGATAGCAATCAGCCCCAGCATTTT
clone size: NA; D gene: TRBD1; J gene: TRBJ2-1; V gene: TRBV6-5; CDR3 protein: CASSNPGTGENEQFF; CDR3 DNA: TGTGCCAGCAGTAACCCCGGGACAGGGGAGAATGAGCAGTTCTTC
clone size: NA; D gene: NA; J gene: TRBJ1-4; V gene: TRBV27; CDR3 protein: CASTFLGDKKLFF; CDR3 DNA: TGTGCCAGCACCTTCCTAGGGGATAAAAAACTGTTTTTT
clone size: NA; D gene: NA; J gene: TRBJ1-1; V gene: TRBV7-9; CDR3 protein: CASSVGGQTLNTEAFF; CDR3 DNA: TGTGCCAGCAGTGTGGGAGGGCAGACCCTGAACACTGAAGCTTTCTTT
clone size: NA; D gene: NA; J gene: TRBJ2-1; V gene: TRBV6-5; CDR3 protein: CASSSPRGEEQFF; CDR3 DNA: TGTGCCAGCAGTTCGCCCCGCGGCGAGGAGCAGTTCTTC
clone size: NA; D gene: TRBD2; J gene: TRBJ2-5; V gene: TRBV9; CDR3 protein: CASSVGTSGQETQYF; CDR3 DNA: TGTGCCAGCAGCGTAGGCACTAGCGGACAAGAGACCCAGTACTTC